This T cell receptor beta chain was recovered during a study of blood T cell repertoires in COVID-19. The wider study: Italy, Spain and the United States were the sources of the convalescent and acute COVID-19 samples. From T cells, B-cell-depleted T cells, or PBMCs came the material, which was cDNA or gDNA.

How the authors handled the data: Using reference gene primer amplification, nucleated cell counts were estimated. The table came from immunoSEQ multiplex PCR; TCRdb's copy has only in-frame clones and leaves some out. V, J and clone size reflect that table, while D and trimming were determined from the DNA. The repertoire has around 140,000 clones, approximately 80% of them found once; the top ten carry approximately 8%. This receptor was obtained from a human donor in a cohort sampled during active COVID-19. Material: peripheral blood.

CDR3 nucleotides: TGCAGCGCCCTGCTGGGGGGACAGTGGCAGCATTTT. As protein: CSALLGGQWQHF. The chain carries TRBV29-1 and TRBJ1-5; 7 nucleotides align to TRBD1. The germline gives CDR1 SQVTM, CDR2 ANQGSEA. Losses at the gene ends were 7 bases for V and 13 bases for J; bases not matched to a gene: 13. This CDR3 region has 12 residues.